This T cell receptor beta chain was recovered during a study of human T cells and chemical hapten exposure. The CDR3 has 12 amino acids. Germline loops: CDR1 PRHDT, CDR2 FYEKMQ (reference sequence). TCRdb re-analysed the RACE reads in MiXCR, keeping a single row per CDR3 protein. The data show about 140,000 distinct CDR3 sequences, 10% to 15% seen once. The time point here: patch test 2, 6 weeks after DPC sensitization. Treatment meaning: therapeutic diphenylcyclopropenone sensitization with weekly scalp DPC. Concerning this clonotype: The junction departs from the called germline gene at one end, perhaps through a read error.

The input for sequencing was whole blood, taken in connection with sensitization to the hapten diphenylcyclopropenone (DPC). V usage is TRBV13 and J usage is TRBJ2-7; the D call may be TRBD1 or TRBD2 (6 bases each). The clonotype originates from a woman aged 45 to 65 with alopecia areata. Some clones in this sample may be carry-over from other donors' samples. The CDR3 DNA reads TGTACCAGCAGAGGAGGGGGCTACGAGCAGTACTTC. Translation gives CTSRGGGYEQYF.